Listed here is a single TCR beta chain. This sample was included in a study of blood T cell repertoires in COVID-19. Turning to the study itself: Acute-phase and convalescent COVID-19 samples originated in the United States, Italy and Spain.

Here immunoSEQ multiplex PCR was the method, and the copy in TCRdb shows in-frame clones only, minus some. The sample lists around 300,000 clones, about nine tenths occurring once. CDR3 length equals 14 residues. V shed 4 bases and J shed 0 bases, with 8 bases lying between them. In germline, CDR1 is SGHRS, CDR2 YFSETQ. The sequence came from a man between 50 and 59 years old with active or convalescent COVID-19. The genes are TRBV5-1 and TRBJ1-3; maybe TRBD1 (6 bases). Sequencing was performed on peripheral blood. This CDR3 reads CASSADSSGNTIYF. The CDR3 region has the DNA TGCGCCAGCAGCGCGGACAGCTCTGGAAACACCATATATTTT.